Sequencing of this TCR beta chain was carried out in a study of identical twins. Germline assignment: CDR1 SGDLS and CDR2 YYNGEE. The V end lost 0 bases, the J end lost 3 bases, and 9 bases lay between the germline ends. The CDR3 loop spans 14 amino acids. This clonotype turned up a few times. The antigen is not known. Template switching added a universal primer binding site, and final cDNA carried unique molecular identifiers. TCRdb passed the 5' RACE reads through MiXCR, listing each CDR3 protein once. The table has around 1.7 million distinct CDR3 sequences, less than 40% seen once; the top ten hold about 0.27%. Study results and caveats: Fewer insertions characterized abundant cord blood beta clonotypes, whereas memory repertoires showed none.

V usage is TRBV9 and J usage is TRBJ1-2, with unresolved D. Sequences were obtained from cord blood. This clonotype was sampled from a newborn girl in good health. CDR3 sequence: CASSVASQDYGYTF. CDR3 DNA: TGTGCCAGCAGCGTAGCGAGTCAGGACTATGGCTACACCTTC.